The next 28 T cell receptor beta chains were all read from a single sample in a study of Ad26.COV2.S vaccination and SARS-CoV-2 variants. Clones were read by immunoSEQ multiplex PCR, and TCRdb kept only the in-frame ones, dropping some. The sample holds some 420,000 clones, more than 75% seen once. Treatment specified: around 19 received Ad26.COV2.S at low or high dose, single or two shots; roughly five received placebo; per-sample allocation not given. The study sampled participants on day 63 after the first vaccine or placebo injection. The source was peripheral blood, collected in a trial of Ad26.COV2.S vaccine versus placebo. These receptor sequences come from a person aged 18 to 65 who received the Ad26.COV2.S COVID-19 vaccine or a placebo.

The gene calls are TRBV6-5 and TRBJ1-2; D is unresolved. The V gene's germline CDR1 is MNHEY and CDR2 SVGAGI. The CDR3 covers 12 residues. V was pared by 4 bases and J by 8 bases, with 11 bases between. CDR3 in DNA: TGTGCCAGCAGTTCCCGGGAGGGCGGCTACACCTTC. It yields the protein CASSSREGGYTF.

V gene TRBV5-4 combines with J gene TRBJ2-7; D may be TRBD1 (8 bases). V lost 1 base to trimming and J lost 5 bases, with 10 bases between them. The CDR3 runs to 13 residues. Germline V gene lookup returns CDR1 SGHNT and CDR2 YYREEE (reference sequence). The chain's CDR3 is CASSLTGGDEQYF. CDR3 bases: TGTGCCAGCAGCTTGACAGGGGGGGACGAGCAGTACTTC.

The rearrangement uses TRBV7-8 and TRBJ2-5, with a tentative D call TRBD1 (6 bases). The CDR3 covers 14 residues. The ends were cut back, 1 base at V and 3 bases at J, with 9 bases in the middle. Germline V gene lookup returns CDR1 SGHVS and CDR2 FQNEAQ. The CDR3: CASSLGPGEETQYF. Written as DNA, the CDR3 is TGTGCCAGCAGCTTAGGGCCAGGGGAAGAGACCCAGTACTTC.

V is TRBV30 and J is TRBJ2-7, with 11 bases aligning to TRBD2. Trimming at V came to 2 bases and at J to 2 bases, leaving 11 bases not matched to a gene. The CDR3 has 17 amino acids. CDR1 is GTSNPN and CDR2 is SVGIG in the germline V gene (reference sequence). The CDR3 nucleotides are TGTGCCTGGAGTTTTAGCGGGGGGGCCGTTTCCCCCTACGAGCAGTACTTC. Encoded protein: CAWSFSGGAVSPYEQYF.

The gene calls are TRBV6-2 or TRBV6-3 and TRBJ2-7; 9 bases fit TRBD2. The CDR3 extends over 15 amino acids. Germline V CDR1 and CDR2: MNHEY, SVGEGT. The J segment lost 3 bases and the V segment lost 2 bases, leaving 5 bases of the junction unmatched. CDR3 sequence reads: CASSYGLAGHYEQYF. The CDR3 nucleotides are TGTGCCAGCAGTTACGGGCTAGCGGGGCACTACGAGCAGTACTTC.

In DNA form, the CDR3 reads TGCGCCAGCAGCCAATCGACAGTTCCCAATGAGCAGTTCTTC. Its protein product is CASSQSTVPNEQFF. This chain connects TRBV4-1 to TRBJ2-1, with D maybe TRBD1 (5 bases). V was pared by 2 bases and J by 6 bases, with 11 bases between. Germline CDR1 reads MGHRA; CDR2 reads YSYEKL. This CDR3 comprises 14 residues.

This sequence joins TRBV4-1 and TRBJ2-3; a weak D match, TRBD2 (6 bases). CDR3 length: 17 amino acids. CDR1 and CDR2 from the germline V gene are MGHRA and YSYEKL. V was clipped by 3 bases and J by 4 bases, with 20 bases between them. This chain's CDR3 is CASSHLTVIAASDTQYF. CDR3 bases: TGCGCCAGCAGCCATCTAACGGTGATAGCGGCTTCAGATACGCAGTATTTT.

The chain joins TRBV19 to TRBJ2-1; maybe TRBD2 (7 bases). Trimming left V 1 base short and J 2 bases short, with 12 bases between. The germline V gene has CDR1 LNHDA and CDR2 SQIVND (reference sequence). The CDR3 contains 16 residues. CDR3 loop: CASSIVRGGAYNEQFF. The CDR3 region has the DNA TGTGCCAGTAGTATAGTTAGAGGGGGGGCCTACAATGAGCAGTTCTTC.

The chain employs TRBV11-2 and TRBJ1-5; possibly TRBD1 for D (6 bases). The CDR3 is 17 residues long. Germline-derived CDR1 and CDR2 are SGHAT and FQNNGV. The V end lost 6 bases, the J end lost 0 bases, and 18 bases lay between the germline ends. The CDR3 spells CASRRGPGADSNQPQHF. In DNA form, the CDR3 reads TGTGCCAGCAGACGGGGGCCGGGGGCGGATAGCAATCAGCCCCAGCATTTT.

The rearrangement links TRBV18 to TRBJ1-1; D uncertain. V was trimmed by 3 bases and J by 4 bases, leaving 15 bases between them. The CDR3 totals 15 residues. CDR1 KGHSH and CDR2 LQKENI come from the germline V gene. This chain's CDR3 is CASSPLGGQITEAFF. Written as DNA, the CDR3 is TGTGCCAGCTCACCCCTAGGTGGGCAGATCACTGAAGCTTTCTTT.

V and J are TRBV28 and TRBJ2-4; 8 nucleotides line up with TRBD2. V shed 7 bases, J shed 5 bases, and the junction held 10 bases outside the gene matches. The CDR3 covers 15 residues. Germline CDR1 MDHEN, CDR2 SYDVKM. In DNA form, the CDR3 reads TGTGCCAGCACCCGGGGGGGGCGCTCGGAAAACATTCAGTACTTC. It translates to CASTRGGRSENIQYF. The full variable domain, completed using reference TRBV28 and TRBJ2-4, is DVKVTQSSRYLVKRTGEKVFLECVQDMDHENMFWYRQDPGLGLRLIYFSYDVKMKEKGDIPEGYSVSREKKERFSLILESASTNQTSMYLCASTRGGRSENIQYFGAGTRLSVL.

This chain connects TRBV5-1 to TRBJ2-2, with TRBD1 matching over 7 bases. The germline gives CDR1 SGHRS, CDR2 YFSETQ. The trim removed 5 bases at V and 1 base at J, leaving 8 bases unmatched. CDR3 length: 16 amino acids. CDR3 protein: CASRPHGTENTGELFF. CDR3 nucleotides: TGCGCCAGCAGACCTCATGGGACAGAGAACACCGGGGAGCTGTTTTTT.

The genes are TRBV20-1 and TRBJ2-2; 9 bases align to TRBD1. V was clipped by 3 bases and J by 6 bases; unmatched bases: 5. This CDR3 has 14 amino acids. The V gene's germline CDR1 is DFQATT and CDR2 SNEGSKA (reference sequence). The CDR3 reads CSASNRGRPGELFF. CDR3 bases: TGCAGTGCTAGTAACAGGGGGCGCCCCGGGGAGCTGTTTTTT.

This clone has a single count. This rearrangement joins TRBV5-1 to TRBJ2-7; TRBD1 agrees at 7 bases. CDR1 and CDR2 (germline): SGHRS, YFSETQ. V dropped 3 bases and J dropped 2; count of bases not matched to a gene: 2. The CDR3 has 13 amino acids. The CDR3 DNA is TGCGCCAGCAGCTGGGACAGTCCCTACGAGCAGTACTTC. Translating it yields CASSWDSPYEQYF.

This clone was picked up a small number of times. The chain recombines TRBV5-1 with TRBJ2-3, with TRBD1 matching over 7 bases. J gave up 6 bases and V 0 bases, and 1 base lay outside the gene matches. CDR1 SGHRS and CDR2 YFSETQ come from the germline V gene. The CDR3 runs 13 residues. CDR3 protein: CASSLGDSDTQYF. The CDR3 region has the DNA TGCGCCAGCAGCTTGGGGGACAGCGATACGCAGTATTTT.

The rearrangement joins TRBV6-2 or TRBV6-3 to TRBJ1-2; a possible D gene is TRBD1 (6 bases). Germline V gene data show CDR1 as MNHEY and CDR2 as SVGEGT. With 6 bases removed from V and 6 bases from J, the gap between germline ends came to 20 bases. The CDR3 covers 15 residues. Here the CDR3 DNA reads TGTGCCAGCAGCCCGAATCAACGGGACATTCATGGCTACACCTTC. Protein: CASSPNQRDIHGYTF.

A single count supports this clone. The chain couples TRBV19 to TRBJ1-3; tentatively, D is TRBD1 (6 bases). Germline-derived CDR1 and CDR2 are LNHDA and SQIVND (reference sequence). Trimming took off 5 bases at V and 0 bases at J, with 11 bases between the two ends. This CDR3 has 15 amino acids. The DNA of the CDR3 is TGTGCCAGTAGTCGGACAGCCCGCTCTGGAAACACCATATATTTT. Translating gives CASSRTARSGNTIYF.

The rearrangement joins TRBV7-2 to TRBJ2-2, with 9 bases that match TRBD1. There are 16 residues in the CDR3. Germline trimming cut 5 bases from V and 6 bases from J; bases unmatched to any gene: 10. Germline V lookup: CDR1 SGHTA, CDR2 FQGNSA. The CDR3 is CASSLSRDRASGELFF. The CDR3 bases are TGTGCCAGCAGCCTTTCCCGGGACAGGGCGTCCGGGGAGCTGTTTTTT.

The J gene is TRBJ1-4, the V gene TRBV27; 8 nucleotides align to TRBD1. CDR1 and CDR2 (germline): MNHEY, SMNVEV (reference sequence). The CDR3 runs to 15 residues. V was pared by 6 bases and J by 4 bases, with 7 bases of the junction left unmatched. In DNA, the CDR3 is TGTGCCAGCAGCCCTGGACAGGGAATTAATGAAAAACTGTTTTTT. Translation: CASSPGQGINEKLFF.

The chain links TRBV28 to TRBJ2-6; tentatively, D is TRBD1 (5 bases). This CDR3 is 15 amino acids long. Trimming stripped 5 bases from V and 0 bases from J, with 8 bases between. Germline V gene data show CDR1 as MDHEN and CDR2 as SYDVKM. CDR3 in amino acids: CASSGASSGANVLTF. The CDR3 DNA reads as TGTGCCAGCAGTGGGGCTAGCTCTGGGGCCAACGTCCTGACTTTC.

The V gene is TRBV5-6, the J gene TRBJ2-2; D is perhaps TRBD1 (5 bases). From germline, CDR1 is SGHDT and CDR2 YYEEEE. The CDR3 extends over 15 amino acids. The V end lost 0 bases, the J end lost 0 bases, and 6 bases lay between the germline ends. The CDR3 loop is CASSLVRANTGELFF. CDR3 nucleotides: TGTGCCAGCAGCTTGGTCAGGGCGAACACCGGGGAGCTGTTTTTT.

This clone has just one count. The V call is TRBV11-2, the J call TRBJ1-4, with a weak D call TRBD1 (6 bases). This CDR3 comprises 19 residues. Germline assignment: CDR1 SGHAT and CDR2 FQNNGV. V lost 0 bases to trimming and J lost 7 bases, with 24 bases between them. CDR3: CASSLDWAVDQGRAEKLFF. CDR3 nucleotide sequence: TGTGCCAGCAGCTTAGATTGGGCGGTAGACCAGGGGCGAGCTGAAAAACTGTTTTTT.

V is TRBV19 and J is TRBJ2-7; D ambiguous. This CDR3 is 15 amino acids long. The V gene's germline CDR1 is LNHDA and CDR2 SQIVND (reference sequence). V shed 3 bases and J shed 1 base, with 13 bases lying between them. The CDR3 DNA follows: TGTGCCAGTAGTATGGGAAGTATGGGTTCCTACGAGCAGTACTTC. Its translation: CASSMGSMGSYEQYF.

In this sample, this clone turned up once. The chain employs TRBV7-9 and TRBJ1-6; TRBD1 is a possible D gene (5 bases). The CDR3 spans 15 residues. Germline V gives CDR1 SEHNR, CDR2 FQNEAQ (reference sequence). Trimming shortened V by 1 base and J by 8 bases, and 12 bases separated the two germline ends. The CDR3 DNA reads TGTGCCAGCAGCTTAGGGGGGGTAAGGGATTCACCCCTCCACTTT. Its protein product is CASSLGGVRDSPLHF.

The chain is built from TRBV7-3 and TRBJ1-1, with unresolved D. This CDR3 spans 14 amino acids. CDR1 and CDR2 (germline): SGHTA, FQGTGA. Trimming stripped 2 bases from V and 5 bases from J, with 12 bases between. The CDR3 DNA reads TGTGCCAGCAGCTTACCCGGACGGCGGACTGAAGCTTTCTTT. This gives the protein CASSLPGRRTEAFF.

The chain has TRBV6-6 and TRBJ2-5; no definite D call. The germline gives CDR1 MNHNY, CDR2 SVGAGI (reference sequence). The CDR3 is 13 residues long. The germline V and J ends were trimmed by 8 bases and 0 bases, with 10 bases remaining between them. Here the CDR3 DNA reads TGTGCCAGCCGTAATGGGGACCAAGAGACCCAGTACTTC. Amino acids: CASRNGDQETQYF.

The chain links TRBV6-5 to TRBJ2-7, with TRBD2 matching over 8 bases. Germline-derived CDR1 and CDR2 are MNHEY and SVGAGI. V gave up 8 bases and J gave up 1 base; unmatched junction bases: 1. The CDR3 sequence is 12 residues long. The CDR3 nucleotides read TGTGCCAGCCGGGGGGGGTCCTACGAGCAGTACTTC. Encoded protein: CASRGGSYEQYF.

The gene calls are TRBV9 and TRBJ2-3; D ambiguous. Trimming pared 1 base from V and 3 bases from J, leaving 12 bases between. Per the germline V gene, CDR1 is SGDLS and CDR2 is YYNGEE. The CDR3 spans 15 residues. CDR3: CASSVTWGQTDTQYF. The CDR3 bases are TGTGCCAGCAGCGTAACGTGGGGTCAGACAGATACGCAGTATTTT.